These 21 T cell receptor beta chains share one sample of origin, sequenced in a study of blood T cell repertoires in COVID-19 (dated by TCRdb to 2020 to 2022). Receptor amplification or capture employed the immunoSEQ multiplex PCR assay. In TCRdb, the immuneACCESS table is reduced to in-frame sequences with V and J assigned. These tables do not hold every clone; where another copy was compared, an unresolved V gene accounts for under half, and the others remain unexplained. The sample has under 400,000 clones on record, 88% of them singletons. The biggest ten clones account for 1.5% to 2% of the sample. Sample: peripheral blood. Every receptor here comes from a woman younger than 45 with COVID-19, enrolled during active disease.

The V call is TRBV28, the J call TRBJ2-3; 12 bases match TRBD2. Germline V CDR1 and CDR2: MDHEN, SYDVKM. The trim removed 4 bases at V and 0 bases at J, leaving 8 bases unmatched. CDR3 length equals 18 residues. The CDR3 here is CASSSLRLAGVSTDTQYF. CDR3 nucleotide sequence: TGTGCCAGCAGTTCCCTTCGACTAGCGGGGGTTAGCACAGATACGCAGTATTTT. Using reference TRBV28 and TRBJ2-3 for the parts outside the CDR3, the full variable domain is DVKVTQSSRYLVKRTGEKVFLECVQDMDHENMFWYRQDPGLGLRLIYFSYDVKMKEKGDIPEGYSVSREKKERFSLILESASTNQTSMYLCASSSLRLAGVSTDTQYFGPGTRLTVL.

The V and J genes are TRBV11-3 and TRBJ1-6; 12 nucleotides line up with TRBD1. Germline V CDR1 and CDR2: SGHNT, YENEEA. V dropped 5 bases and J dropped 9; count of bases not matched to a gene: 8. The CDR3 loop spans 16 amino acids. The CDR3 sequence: CASSAGTGGLSSPLHF. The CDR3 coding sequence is TGTGCCAGCAGCGCCGGGACAGGGGGCTTAAGTTCACCCCTCCACTTT.

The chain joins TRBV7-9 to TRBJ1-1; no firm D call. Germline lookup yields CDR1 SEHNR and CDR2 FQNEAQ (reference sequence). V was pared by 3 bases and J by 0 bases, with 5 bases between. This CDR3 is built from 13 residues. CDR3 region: CASSFQMNTEAFF. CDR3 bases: TGTGCCAGCAGCTTTCAGATGAACACTGAAGCTTTCTTT. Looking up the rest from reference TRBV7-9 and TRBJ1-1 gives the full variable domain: DTGVSQNPRHKITKRGQNVTFRCDPISEHNRLYWYRQTLGQGPEFLTYFQNEAQLEKSRLLSDRFSAERPKGSFSTLEIQRTEQGDSAMYLCASSFQMNTEAFFGQGTRLTVV.

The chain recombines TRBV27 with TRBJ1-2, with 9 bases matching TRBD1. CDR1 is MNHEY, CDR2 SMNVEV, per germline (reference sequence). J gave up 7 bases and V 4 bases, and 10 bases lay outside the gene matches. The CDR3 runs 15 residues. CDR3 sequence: CASSSRQGVLGGYTF. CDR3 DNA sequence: TGTGCCAGCAGTTCTAGACAGGGGGTCTTGGGTGGCTACACCTTC.

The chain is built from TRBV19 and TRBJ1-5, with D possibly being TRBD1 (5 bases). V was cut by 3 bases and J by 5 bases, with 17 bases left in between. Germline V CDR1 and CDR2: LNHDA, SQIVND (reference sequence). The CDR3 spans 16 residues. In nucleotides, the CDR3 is TGTGCCAGTAGTATTGTCGGCGGGTGGGGGGATCAGCCCCAGCATTTT. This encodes CASSIVGGWGDQPQHF.

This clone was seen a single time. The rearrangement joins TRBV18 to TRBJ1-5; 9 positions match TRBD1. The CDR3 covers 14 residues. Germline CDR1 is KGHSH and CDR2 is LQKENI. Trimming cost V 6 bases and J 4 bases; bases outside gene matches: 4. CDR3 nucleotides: TGTGCCAGCTCTACTGGGACAGGGAATCAGCCCCAGCATTTT. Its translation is CASSTGTGNQPQHF.

DNA for the CDR3: TGTGCCAGCAGCTTAACACTGAACACTGAAGCTTTCTTT. It encodes CASSLTLNTEAFF. The chain is built from TRBV7-6 and TRBJ1-1; no clear D gene. CDR3 length: 13 residues. The germline V gene encodes CDR1 SGHVS and CDR2 FNYEAQ. Trimming pared 2 bases from V and 0 bases from J, leaving 4 bases between.

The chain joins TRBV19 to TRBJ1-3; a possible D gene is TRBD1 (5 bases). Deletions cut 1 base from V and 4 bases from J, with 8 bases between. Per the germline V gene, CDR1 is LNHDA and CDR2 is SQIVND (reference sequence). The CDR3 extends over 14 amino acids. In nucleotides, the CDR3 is TGTGCCAGTAGTATAGGGACACTCGGAAACACCATATATTTT. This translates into CASSIGTLGNTIYF.

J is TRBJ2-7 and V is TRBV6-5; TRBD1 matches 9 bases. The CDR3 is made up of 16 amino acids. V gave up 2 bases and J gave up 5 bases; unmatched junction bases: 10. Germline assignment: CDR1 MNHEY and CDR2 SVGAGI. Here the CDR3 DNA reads TGTGCCAGCAGTTACGGTCCGGGACAGGGTGTCCACGAGCAGTACTTC. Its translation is CASSYGPGQGVHEQYF.

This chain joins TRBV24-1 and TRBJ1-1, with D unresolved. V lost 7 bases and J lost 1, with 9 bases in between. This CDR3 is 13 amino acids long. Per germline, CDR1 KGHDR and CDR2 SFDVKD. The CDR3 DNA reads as TGTGCCACCAGCACAGCGGGGAACACTGAAGCTTTCTTT. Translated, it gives CATSTAGNTEAFF.

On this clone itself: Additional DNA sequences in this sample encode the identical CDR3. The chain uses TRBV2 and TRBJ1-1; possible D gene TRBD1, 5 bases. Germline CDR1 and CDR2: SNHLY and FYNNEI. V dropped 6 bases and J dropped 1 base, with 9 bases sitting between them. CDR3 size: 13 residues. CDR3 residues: CASSSQGNTEAFF. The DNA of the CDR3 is TGTGCCAGCAGCTCTCAGGGGAACACTGAAGCTTTCTTT.

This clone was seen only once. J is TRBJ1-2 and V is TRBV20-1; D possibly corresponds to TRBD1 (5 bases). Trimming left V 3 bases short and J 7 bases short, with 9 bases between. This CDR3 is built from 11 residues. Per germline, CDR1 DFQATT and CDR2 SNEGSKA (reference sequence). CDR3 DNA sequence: TGCAGTGCTAGGCCGACAGCTGGCTACACCTTC. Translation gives CSARPTAGYTF.

CDR3 coding DNA: TGTGCCAGCAGTTTACAACAGGGCAATCAGCCCCAGCATTTT. Translation: CASSLQQGNQPQHF. The chain is built from TRBV27 and TRBJ1-5; D possibly corresponds to TRBD1 (5 bases). Germline lookup yields CDR1 MNHEY and CDR2 SMNVEV (reference sequence). CDR3 length equals 14 residues. Trimming took 2 bases from V and 2 from J, leaving 7 bases between them.

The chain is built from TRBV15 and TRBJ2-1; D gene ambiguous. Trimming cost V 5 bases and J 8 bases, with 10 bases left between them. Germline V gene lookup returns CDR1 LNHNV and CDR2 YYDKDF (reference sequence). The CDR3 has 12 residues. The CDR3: CATSLNSDEQFF. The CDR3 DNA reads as TGTGCCACCAGCTTAAACAGTGATGAGCAGTTCTTC. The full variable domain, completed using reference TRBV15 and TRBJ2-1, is DAMVIQNPRYQVTQFGKPVTLSCSQTLNHNVMYWYQQKSSQAPKLLFHYYDKDFNNEADTPDNFQSRRPNTSFCFLDIRSPGLGDTAMYLCATSLNSDEQFFGPGTRLTVL.

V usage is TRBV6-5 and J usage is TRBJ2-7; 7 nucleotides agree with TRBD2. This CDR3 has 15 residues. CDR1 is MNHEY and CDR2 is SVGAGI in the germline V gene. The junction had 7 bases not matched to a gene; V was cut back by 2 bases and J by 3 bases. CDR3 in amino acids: CASSYGVGGGYEQYV. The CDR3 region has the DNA TGTGCCAGCAGTTACGGGGTTGGGGGGGGCTACGAGCAGTACGTC.

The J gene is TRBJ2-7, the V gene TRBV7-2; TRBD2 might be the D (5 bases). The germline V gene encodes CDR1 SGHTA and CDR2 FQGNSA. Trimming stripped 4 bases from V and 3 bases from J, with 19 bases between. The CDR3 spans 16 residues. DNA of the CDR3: TGTGCCAGCAGCTCAGCGCGGGTATGCAGCCGCTACGAGCAGTACGTC. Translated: CASSSARVCSRYEQYV.

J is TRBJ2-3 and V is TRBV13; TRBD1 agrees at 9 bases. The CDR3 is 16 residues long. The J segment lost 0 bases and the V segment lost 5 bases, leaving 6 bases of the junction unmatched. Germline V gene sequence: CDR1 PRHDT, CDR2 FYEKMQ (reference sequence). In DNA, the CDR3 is TGTGCCAGCAGCAAGACTGGGACAGGGAGCACAGATACGCAGTATTTT. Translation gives CASSKTGTGSTDTQYF.

The CDR3 nucleotides are TGTGCCAGCAGCAAAGAGGGCAGGGGAGTGCAGCCCCAGCATTTT. Translation: CASSKEGRGVQPQHF. J is TRBJ1-5 and V is TRBV7-2; possibly TRBD1 for D (6 bases). Trimming cost V 5 bases and J 7 bases, with 18 bases left between them. CDR3 length equals 15 residues. The germline V gene has CDR1 SGHTA and CDR2 FQGNSA.

CDR3 residues: CASSDVGLVGNEQFF. In nucleotides, the CDR3 is TGTGCCAGCAGTGATGTGGGACTAGTAGGCAATGAGCAGTTCTTC. The V call is TRBV6-1, the J call TRBJ2-1; 8 bases line up with TRBD2. This CDR3 is built from 15 residues. V trimming: 3 bases; J trimming: 6 bases; junction bases outside the gene matches: 7. Germline V lookup: CDR1 MNHNS, CDR2 SASEGT.

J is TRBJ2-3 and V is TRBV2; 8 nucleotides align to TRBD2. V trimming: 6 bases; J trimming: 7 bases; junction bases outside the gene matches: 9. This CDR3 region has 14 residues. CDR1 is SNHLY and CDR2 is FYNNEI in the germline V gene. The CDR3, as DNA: TGTGCCAGCAGCGAGACGGGAGGGAGGAATACGCAGTATTTT. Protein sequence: CASSETGGRNTQYF. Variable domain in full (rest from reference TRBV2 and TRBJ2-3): EPEVTQTPSHQVTQMGQEVILRCVPISNHLYFYWYRQILGQKVEFLVSFYNNEISEKSEIFDDQFSVERPDGSNFTLKIRSTKLEDSAMYFCASSETGGRNTQYFGPGTRLTVL.

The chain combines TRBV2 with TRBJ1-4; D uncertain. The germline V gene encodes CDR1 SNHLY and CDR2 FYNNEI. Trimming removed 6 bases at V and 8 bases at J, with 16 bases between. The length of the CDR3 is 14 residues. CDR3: CASRPTAGSEKLFF. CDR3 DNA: TGTGCCAGCAGGCCCACGGCCGGGTCGGAAAAACTGTTTTTT.